The clone carrying this T cell receptor beta chain was found many times. Its antigen is as yet unknown. V was clipped by 4 bases and J by 1 base; unmatched bases: 9. Looked up from germline, CDR1 is LNHDA and CDR2 is SQIVND (reference sequence). This CDR3 is built from 16 residues. The authors' processing: A classifier for distant metastasis in papillary thyroid cancer was constructed using CDR3 differences observed across clinicopathological groups. TCRdb re-analyzed the PCR reads through MiXCR. The V and J calls here are based on TCRdb, not the publication. The sample carries tens of thousands of clones, under 4.5% recorded once. This sample stems from a study of metastatic and nonmetastatic thyroid tumors. Looking at the study overall: Thyroid patients, malignant and benign, had repertoires compared across blood and tumor or nodule tissue. Study-wide results and limits: Versus benign nodules, malignant thyroid tumors reportedly had significantly higher TCR beta diversity, in blood and tumor.

There were no patients who had received any treatment before thyroid surgery. The origin of this receptor is a female donor with papillary thyroid cancer or a benign thyroid nodule (not recorded which). Some clones in this sample may be carry-over from other donors' samples. The chain is built from TRBV19 and TRBJ1-1; 7 bases match TRBD1. Sequencing was performed on blood. The CDR3 here is CASSRPQGQRNTEAFF. CDR3 coding DNA: TGTGCCAGTAGTAGACCTCAGGGACAGAGGAACACTGAAGCTTTCTTT.